Below, 18 T cell receptor beta chains from the same sample are listed, as sequenced in a study of regulatory T cells in long-lasting Graves disease. Arm-PCR of CDR3 regions and iRepertoire HTBI primers were the basis on which TCR beta libraries were built. TCRdb ran MiXCR on the multiplex PCR reads and lists one entry per CDR3 protein. The sample includes approximately 500,000 distinct CDR3 sequences, around a fifth of them seen just once. Noted time point: persistent/refractory GD, antithyroid drugs over 5 years with positive TRAb. The TCR library was made from RNA extracted from PBMCs. The sequencing used peripheral blood mononuclear cells (PBMCs), collected when the disease was refractory, from a patient treated with antithyroid drugs. The receptors shown here come from a female donor with Graves disease.

In this sample, this clonotype turned up a few times. The chain uses TRBV3-1 and TRBJ1-1; no clear D. The CDR3 has 16 residues. Germline V CDR1 and CDR2: LGHDT, YNNKEL (reference sequence). The ends were cut back, 0 bases at V and 8 bases at J, with 19 bases in the middle. For the CDR3, the DNA is TGTGCCAGCAGCCAAGATCCCGAATTGAGGGTTAGGGAAGCTTTCTTT. The encoded protein is CASSQDPELRVREAFF.

This clonotype was counted at least ten times. The chain is built from TRBV11-2 and TRBJ2-5, with TRBD2 matching 7 bases. Losses at the gene ends were 4 bases for V and 7 bases for J; bases not matched to a gene: 12. The V gene's germline CDR1 is SGHAT and CDR2 FQNNGV. CDR3 length equals 15 residues. The CDR3 sequence: CASSSGEGPGRTQYF. CDR3 in DNA: TGTGCCAGCAGCTCTGGGGAGGGGCCCGGGAGGACCCAGTACTTC.

This clonotype was seen many times. This chain links TRBV11-3 with TRBJ2-5, with TRBD1 identical over 10 bases. The germline gives CDR1 SGHNT, CDR2 YENEEA. The CDR3 runs to 18 residues. V lost 5 bases, J lost 5 bases, and 17 bases stayed unmatched. CDR3 DNA sequence: TGTGCCAGCAGCCCGTACAACTCCGGGACAGGGGTAGGGGAGACCCAGTACTTC. Translating it yields CASSPYNSGTGVGETQYF.

About this clonotype: In this CDR3 the conserved last residue, phenylalanine or tryptophan, is missing, so a read error is likely. The chain recombines TRBV24-1 with TRBJ2-5, with D perhaps matching TRBD1 (6 bases). Germline V lookup: CDR1 KGHDR, CDR2 SFDVKD. This CDR3 is built from 15 residues. The V and J ends lost 5 bases and 5 bases respectively, with 17 bases between them. The CDR3 region is CATSVGDTTRETQYS. The CDR3 DNA is TGTGCCACCAGTGTGGGGGACACCACCCGGGAGACCCAGTACTCC.

There are a few counts of this clonotype. The chain couples TRBV11-2 to TRBJ2-1; perhaps TRBD2 as D (5 bases). Germline-derived CDR1 and CDR2 are SGHAT and FQNNGV. V lost 1 base and J 8 bases, leaving 18 bases between the germline ends. The CDR3 loop spans 16 amino acids. The CDR3 loop reads CASSLVYGIVVDEQFF. Here the CDR3 DNA reads TGTGCCAGCAGCTTAGTATACGGGATTGTTGTTGATGAGCAGTTCTTC.

Concerning this clonotype itself: A much larger clone differs by one base, so this may be a read error. The rearrangement links TRBV28 to TRBJ1-1; D is unresolved. From germline, CDR1 is MDHEN and CDR2 SYDVKM. CDR3 length: 16 amino acids. The V gene lost 6 bases and the J gene lost 1 base, with 18 bases spanning the gap. The CDR3 nucleotides read TGTGCCAGCAGGCTAGCTAGGGATATCGGGAACACTGAAGCTTTCTTT. Translation gives CASRLARDIGNTEAFF.

This clonotype was recorded a few times. The CDR3 loop reads CASRRSYTGELFF. The CDR3 coding sequence is TGTGCCAGCAGAAGAAGCTACACCGGGGAGCTGTTTTTT. V and J are TRBV28 and TRBJ2-2; D is unclear. Germline V lookup: CDR1 MDHEN, CDR2 SYDVKM. Trimming stripped 6 bases from V and 3 bases from J, with 8 bases between. The length of the CDR3 is 13 residues.

This clonotype was seen ten or more times. The gene calls are TRBV29-1 and TRBJ2-5, with D unclear. The CDR3 is 13 residues long. Trimming took 6 bases from V and 2 from J, leaving 13 bases between them. The V gene's germline CDR1 is SQVTM and CDR2 ANQGSEA. In nucleotides, the CDR3 is TGCAGCGTAGCCGGCCGGGCACAAGAGACCCAGTACTTC. This sequence encodes CSVAGRAQETQYF.

This chain links TRBV29-1 with TRBJ1-1; D is undetermined. The CDR3 consists of 14 residues. The V gene lost 6 bases and the J gene lost 5 bases, with 19 bases spanning the gap. Germline assignment: CDR1 SQVTM and CDR2 ANQGSEA. CDR3 bases: TGCAGCGTCCCCTCGAGGATCGGAATTACTGAAGCTTTCTTT. It yields the protein CSVPSRIGITEAFF.

Of note for this clonotype: A single base separates this from a much larger clone, so it may be a read error. The chain couples TRBV2 to TRBJ1-6; possible D gene TRBD1, 6 bases. Germline CDR1 SNHLY, CDR2 FYNNEI. Trimming took 4 bases from V and 0 from J, leaving 13 bases between them. This CDR3 has 17 residues. In DNA, the CDR3 is TGTGCCAGCAGTGTGTTAGGACAGAGCTCCTATAATTCACCCCTCCACTTT. Protein product: CASSVLGQSSYNSPLHF.

This clonotype was detected only a few times. The rearrangement uses TRBV7-2 and TRBJ1-2, with D unclear. The CDR3 extends over 16 amino acids. V was trimmed by 2 bases and J by 4 bases, leaving 17 bases between them. Germline-derived CDR1 and CDR2 are SGHTA and FQGNSA. CDR3 protein: CASSLRLGTGSYGYTF. The CDR3 region has the DNA TGTGCCAGCAGCTTACGACTGGGTACGGGGAGCTATGGCTACACCTTC.

Concerning this clonotype: A much larger clone sits a single nucleotide away, making a read error possible. V usage is TRBV11-2 and J usage is TRBJ1-1; the D is unclear. V was shortened by 5 bases and J by 4 bases, with 11 bases between the two germline ends. The length of the CDR3 is 13 residues. Germline assignment: CDR1 SGHAT and CDR2 FQNNGV. The CDR3 DNA sequence: TGTGCCAGCAGCGCCCATGAGAGCACTGAAGCTTTCTTT. Its translation is CASSAHESTEAFF.

This clonotype has more than one count but fewer than ten. The J gene is TRBJ2-5, the V gene TRBV5-1; 8 bases fit TRBD2. Germline V gives CDR1 SGHRS, CDR2 YFSETQ. Losses at the gene ends were 2 bases for V and 4 bases for J; bases not matched to a gene: 10. This CDR3 is 16 amino acids long. The CDR3 spells CASSFGVRGGRETQYF. In nucleotides, the CDR3 is TGCGCCAGCAGCTTCGGTGTACGGGGGGGCAGAGAGACCCAGTACTTC.

This clonotype came up a few times. This chain connects TRBV7-3 to TRBJ1-4; 7 bases are a match to TRBD1. V was clipped by 4 bases and J by 3 bases; unmatched bases: 14. Germline V gives CDR1 SGHTA, CDR2 FQGTGA. There are 18 residues in the CDR3. CDR3 in amino acids: CASSSYGLRGSANEKLFF. DNA of the CDR3: TGTGCCAGCAGCTCATACGGTCTCAGGGGGTCGGCTAATGAAAAACTGTTTTTT.

The CDR3 region has the DNA TGTGCCACCAAGGGTTGGACAGCCACCGGGGAGCTGTTTTTT. It codes for CATKGWTATGELFF. The chain combines TRBV27 with TRBJ2-2; a possible D gene is TRBD1 (6 bases). V shed 10 bases and J shed 4 bases, with 16 bases lying between them. In germline, CDR1 is MNHEY, CDR2 SMNVEV (reference sequence). The CDR3 runs to 14 residues.

The chain uses TRBV20-1 and TRBJ2-7; TRBD1 is a possible D gene (6 bases). The germline V gene has CDR1 DFQATT and CDR2 SNEGSKA (reference sequence). This CDR3 has 16 residues. The V end lost 0 bases, the J end lost 0 bases, and 15 bases lay between the germline ends. The CDR3 loop is CSARELGADSSYEQYF. In nucleotides, the CDR3 is TGCAGTGCTAGAGAATTGGGGGCGGACAGCTCCTACGAGCAGTACTTC.

The table lists this clonotype with many counts. The chain couples TRBV28 to TRBJ1-2; 9 nucleotides align to TRBD1. The CDR3 spans 15 residues. The germline CDR1 and CDR2 sequences are MDHEN and SYDVKM. V shed 5 bases and J 4 bases; nucleotides not matched to a gene: 8. The CDR3 nucleotides read TGTGCCAGCAGTCCTCCGGGACAGGGTCTCTATGGCTACACCTTC. It codes for CASSPPGQGLYGYTF.

This clonotype has only a few counts. The genes are TRBV4-3 and TRBJ1-2; D not certain. V lost 4 bases to trimming and J lost 1 base, with 13 bases between them. The CDR3 sequence is 15 residues long. The germline gives CDR1 LGHNA, CDR2 YSLEER. The CDR3 region has the DNA TGCGCCAGCAGCCCAGGCGAGGAGTATAACTATGGCTACACCTTC. This codes for CASSPGEEYNYGYTF.